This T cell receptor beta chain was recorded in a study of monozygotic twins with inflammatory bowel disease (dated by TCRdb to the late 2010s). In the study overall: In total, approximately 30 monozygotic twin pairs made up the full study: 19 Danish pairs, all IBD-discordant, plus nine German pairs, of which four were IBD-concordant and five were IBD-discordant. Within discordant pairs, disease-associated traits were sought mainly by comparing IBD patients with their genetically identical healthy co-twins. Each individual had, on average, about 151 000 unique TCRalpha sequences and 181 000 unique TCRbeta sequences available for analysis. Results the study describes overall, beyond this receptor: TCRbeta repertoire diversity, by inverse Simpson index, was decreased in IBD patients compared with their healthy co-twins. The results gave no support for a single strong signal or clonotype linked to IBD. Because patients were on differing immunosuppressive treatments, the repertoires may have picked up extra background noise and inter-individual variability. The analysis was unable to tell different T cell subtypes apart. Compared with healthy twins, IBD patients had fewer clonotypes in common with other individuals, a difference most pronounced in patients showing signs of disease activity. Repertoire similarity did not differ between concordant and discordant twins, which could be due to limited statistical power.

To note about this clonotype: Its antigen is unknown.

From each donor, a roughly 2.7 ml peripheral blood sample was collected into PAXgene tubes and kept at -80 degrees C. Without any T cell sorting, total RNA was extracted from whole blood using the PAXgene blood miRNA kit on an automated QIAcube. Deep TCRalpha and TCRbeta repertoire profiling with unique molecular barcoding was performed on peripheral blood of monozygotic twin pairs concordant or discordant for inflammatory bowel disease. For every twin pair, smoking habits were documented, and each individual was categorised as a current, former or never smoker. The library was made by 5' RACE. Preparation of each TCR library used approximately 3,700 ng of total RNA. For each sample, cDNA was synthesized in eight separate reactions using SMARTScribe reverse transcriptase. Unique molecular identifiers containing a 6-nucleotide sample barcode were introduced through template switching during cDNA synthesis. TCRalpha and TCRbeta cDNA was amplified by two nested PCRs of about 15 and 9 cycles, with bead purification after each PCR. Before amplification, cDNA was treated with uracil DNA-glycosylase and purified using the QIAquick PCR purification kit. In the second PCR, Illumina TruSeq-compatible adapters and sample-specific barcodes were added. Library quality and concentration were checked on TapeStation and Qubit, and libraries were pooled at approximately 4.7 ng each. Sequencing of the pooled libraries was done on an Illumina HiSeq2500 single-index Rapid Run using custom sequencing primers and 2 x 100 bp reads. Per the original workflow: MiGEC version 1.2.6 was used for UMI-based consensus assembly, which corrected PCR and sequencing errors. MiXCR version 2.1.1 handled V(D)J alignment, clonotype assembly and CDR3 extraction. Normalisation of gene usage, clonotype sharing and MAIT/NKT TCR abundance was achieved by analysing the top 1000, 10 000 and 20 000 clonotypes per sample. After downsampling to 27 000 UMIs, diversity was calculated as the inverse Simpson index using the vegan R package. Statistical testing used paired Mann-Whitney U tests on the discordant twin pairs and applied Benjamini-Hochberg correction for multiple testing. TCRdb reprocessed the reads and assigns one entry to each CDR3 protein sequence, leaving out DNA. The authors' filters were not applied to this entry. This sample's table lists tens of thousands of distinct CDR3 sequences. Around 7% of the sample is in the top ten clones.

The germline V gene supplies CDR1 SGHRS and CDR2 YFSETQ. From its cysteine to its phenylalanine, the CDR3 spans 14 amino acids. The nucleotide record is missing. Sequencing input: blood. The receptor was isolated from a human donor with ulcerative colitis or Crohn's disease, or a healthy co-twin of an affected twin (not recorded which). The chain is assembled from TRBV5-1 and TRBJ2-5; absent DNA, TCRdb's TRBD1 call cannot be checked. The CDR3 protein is CASSLGGTGETQYF.